What follows describes a single TCR beta chain. The target antigen is unknown. This sample is part of a study of early T cells in non-severe SARS-CoV-2 infection. On the study more broadly: Chains stayed unpaired after sequencing of bulk RNA from unsorted whole blood.

Study observations and caveats: Reliance on VDJdb matching favored anti-spike CD8 responses; private and CD4 specificities were missed.

The CDR3 is made up of 13 amino acids. Germline CDR1 and CDR2: ENHRY and SYGVKD. With 8 bases clipped from V and 3 bases from J, the junction kept 7 bases outside the gene matches. The protocol attached unique molecular identifiers to individual cDNA molecules. TCRdb passed the 5' RACE reads through MiXCR, listing each CDR3 protein once. The sample lists 70,000 to 90,000 distinct CDR3 sequences, under 15% occurring once. This receptor was identified in an adult who was a healthcare worker with PCR-confirmed SARS-CoV-2 infection or an uninfected control (not recorded which). The rearrangement joins TRBV10-3 to TRBJ2-7; TRBD2 aligns across 7 bases. Specimen: whole blood. The CDR3 region has the DNA TGTGCCATCGCGGCTAGCGGATACTACGAGCAGTACTTC. Its protein product is CAIAASGYYEQYF.